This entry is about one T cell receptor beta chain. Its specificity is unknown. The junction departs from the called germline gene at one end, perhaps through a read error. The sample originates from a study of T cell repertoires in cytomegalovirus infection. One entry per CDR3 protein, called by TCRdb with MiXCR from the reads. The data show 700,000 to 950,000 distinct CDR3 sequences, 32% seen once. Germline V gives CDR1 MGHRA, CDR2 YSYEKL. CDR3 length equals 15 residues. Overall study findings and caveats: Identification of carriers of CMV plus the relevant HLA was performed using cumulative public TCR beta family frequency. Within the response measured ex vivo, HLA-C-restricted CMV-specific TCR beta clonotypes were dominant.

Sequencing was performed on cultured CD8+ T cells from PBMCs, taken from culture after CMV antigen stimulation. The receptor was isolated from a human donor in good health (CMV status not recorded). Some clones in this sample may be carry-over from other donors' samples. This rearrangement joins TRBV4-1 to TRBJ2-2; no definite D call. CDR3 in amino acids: CASSQDNLETGELFF. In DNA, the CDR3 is TGTGCCAGCAGCCAAGATAATCTAGAAACCGGGGAGCTGTTTTTT.